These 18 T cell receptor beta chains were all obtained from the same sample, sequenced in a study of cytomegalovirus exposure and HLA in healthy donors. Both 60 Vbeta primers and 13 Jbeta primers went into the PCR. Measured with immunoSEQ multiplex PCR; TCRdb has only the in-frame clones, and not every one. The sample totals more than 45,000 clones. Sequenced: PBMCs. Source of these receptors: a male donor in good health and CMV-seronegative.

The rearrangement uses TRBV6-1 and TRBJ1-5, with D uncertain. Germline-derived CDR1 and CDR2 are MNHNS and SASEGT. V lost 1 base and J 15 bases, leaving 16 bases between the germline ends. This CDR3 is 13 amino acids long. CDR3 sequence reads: CASSEGAGAGMHF. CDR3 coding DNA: TGTGCCAGCAGTGAAGGGGCTGGAGCCGGGATGCATTTT.

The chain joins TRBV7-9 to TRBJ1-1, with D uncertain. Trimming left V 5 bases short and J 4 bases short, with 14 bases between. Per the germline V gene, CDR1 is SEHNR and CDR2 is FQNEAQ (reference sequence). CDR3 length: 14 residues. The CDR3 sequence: CASSPDLRGTEAFF. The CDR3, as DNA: TGTGCCAGCAGCCCTGACCTTCGGGGCACTGAAGCTTTCTTT.

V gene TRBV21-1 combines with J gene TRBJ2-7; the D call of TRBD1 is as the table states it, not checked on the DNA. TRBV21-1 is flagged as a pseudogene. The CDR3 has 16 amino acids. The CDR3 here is CASSKEGARDRGQQYF. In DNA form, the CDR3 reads TGTGCCAGCAGCAAAGAGGGGGCCCGGGACAGGGGGCAGCAGTACTTC.

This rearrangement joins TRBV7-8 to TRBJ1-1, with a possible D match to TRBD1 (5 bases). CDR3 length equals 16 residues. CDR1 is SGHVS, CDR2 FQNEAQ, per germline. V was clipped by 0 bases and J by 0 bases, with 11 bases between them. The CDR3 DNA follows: TGTGCCAGCAGCTTAGCGCAGGCAGGGTTGAACACTGAAGCTTTCTTT. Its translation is CASSLAQAGLNTEAFF.

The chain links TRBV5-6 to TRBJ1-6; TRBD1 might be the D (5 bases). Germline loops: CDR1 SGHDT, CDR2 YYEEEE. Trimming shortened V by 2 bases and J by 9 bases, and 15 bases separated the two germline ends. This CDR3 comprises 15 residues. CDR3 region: CASSFHSRVSSPLHF. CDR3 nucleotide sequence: TGTGCCAGCAGCTTTCATAGCAGGGTTAGTTCACCCCTCCACTTT.

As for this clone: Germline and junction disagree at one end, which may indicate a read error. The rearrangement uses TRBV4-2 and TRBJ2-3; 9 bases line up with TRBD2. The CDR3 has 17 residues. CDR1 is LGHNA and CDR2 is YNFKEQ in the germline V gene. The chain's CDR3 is CASSQGASGTEADKQYF. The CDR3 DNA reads TGTGCCAGCAGCCAAGGGGCTAGCGGGACGGAGGCAGATAAGCAGTATTTT.

The CDR3 coding sequence is TGTGCCAGCAGCTTGGGGGGGGAGATGGGGGGAGTCACTGAAGCTTTCTTT. This sequence encodes CASSLGGEMGGVTEAFF. The J gene is TRBJ1-1, the V gene TRBV5-6; D may be TRBD1 (5 bases). Germline V CDR1 and CDR2: SGHDT, YYEEEE. This CDR3 region has 17 residues. V dropped 0 bases and J dropped 4 bases, with 19 bases sitting between them.

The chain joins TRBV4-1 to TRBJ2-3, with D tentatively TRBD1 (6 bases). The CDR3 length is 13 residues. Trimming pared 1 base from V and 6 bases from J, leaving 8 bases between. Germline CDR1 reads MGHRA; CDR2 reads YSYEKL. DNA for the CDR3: TGCGCCAGCAGCCAAGGGACAGACGATACGCAGTATTTT. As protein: CASSQGTDDTQYF.

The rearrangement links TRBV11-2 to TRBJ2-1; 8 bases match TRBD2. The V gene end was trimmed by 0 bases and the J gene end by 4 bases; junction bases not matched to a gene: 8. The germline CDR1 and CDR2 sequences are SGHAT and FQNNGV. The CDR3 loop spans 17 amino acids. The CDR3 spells CASSLDFSGGPYNEQFF. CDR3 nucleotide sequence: TGTGCCAGCAGCTTAGATTTTTCGGGGGGGCCTTACAATGAGCAGTTCTTC.

CDR3 amino acids: CASSLNVTAFNQPQHF. The CDR3 DNA reads as TGTGCCAGCAGCTTGAATGTAACAGCCTTCAATCAGCCCCAGCATTTT. This chain connects TRBV7-3 to TRBJ1-5, with unresolved D. The V gene's germline CDR1 is SGHTA and CDR2 FQGTGA. The ends were cut back, 3 bases at V and 3 bases at J, with 15 bases in the middle. The CDR3 extends over 16 amino acids.

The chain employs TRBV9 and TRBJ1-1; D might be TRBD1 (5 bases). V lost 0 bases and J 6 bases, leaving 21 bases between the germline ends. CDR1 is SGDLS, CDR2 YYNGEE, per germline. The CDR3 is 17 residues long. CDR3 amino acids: CASSVDLAPRGLAEAFF. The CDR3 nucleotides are TGTGCCAGCAGCGTAGATTTGGCACCCCGGGGACTCGCTGAAGCTTTCTTT.

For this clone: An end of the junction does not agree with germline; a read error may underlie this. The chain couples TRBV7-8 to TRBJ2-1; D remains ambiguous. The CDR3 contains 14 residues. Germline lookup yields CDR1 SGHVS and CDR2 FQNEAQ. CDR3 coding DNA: TGTGCCAGCAGCTTGCGAGGCTCCGACAATGAGCAGTTCTTC. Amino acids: CASSLRGSDNEQFF.

In DNA form, the CDR3 reads TGTGCCAGCAGCTTAGCGCGGGGCGGGGATTACAATGAGCAGTTCTTC. Amino acids: CASSLARGGDYNEQFF. The chain joins TRBV7-2 to TRBJ2-1, with D perhaps matching TRBD2 (6 bases). Germline V CDR1 and CDR2: SGHTA, FQGNSA. This CDR3 has 16 residues. V gave up 0 bases and J gave up 4 bases, with 13 bases separating them.

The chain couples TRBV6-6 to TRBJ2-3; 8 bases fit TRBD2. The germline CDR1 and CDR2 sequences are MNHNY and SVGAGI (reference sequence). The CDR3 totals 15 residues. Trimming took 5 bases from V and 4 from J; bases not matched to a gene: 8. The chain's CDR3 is CASSPTGGASDTQYF. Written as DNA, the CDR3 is TGTGCCAGCAGTCCGACGGGGGGGGCCTCAGATACGCAGTATTTT.

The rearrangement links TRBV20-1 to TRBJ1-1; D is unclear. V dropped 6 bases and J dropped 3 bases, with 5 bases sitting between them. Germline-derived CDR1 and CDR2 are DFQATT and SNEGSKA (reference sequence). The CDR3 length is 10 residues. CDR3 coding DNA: TGCAGTGCCCTTTACACTGAAGCTTTCTTT. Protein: CSALYTEAFF.

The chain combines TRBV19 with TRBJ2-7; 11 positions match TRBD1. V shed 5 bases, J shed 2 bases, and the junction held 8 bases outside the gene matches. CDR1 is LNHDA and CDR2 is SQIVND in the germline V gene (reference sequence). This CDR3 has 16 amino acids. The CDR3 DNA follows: TGTGCCAGTAGTCCATCTCGGACAGGGGGCCCCTACGAGCAGTACTTC. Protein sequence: CASSPSRTGGPYEQYF. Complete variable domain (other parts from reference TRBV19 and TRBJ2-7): DGGITQSPKYLFRKEGQNVTLSCEQNLNHDAMYWYRQDPGQGLRLIYYSQIVNDFQKGDIAEGYSVSREKKESFPLTVTSAQKNPTAFYLCASSPSRTGGPYEQYFGPGTRLTVT.

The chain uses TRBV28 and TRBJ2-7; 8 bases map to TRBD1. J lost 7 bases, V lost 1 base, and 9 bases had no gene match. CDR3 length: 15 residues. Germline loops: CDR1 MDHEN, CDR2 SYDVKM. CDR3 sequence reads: CASSLYSQGAGEQYF. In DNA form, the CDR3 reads TGTGCCAGCAGTTTATATAGCCAGGGGGCAGGGGAGCAGTACTTC.

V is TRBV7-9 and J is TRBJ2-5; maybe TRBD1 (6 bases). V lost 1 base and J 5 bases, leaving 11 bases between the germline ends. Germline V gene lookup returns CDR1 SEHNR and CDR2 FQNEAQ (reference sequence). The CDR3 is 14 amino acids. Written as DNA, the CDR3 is TGTGCCAGCAGCTTAGAGGACAGAGGGGAGACCCAGTACTTC. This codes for CASSLEDRGETQYF.